The present entry profiles one T cell receptor beta chain with its context. This sample was taken from a study of blood T cell repertoires in COVID-19. Across the study: Acute-phase and convalescent COVID-19 samples originated in the United States, Italy and Spain. Sample material is recorded as cDNA or gDNA derived from T cells, B-cell-depleted T cells, or PBMCs.

Germline CDR1 SGHVS, CDR2 FNYEAQ. CDR3 length equals 15 residues. V lost 0 bases, J lost 3 bases, and 4 bases stayed unmatched. Per the study methods: The assay estimated nucleated cells by amplifying reference gene primers. The table came from immunoSEQ multiplex PCR; TCRdb's copy has only in-frame clones and leaves some out. D and trimming were read from the DNA, whereas the V and J calls and clone size are those reported in that table. The table has approximately 250,000 clones, roughly 83% seen once; the top ten hold roughly 4.6%. This sequence originates from a man aged 60 to 75 who had recovered from COVID-19. Sample: peripheral blood. V is TRBV7-6 and J is TRBJ2-7; 8 bases agree with TRBD1. DNA of the CDR3: TGTGCCAGCAGCTTAGCGGGGACAGGAAGCTACGAGCAGTACTTC. Translated: CASSLAGTGSYEQYF.